This TCR beta chain was profiled in a study of CD8 T cells in ankylosing spondylitis. A word on this clonotype: Its antigen is unknown.

The germline V gene has CDR1 MNHEY and CDR2 SVGAGI. The trim removed 1 base at V and 4 bases at J, leaving 5 bases unmatched. CDR3 length equals 16 residues. Study-wide findings and caveats: Earlier reports found some motif variants in synovial fluid and blood in reactive arthritis. Made up of under ten highly homologous variants, a TCR beta motif appeared characteristic of ankylosing spondylitis blood.

Making use of molecular barcodes, quantitative 5'-RACE generated TCR beta libraries. TCRdb analysed the 5' RACE reads with MiXCR anew, one entry per CDR3 protein. The sample carries roughly 670,000 distinct CDR3 sequences, around 20% recorded once. The sequence was obtained from a male donor with ankylosing spondylitis. The specimen sequenced was blood, either unsorted or a sorted T cell fraction (not recorded which). The rearrangement uses TRBV6-5 and TRBJ2-7; 12 bases line up with TRBD1. The CDR3 is CASSYLVGQGAYEQYF. The DNA of the CDR3 is TGTGCCAGCAGTTACTTGGTGGGACAGGGGGCATACGAGCAGTACTTC.